This T cell receptor (beta chain) originates from a study of T cells in localized non-small cell lung cancer. Regarding the study as a whole: Tumor trailed uninvolved adjacent lung in T cell clonality, which peaked there. Adjacent lung exhibited a median of approximately 59 among the 100 most abundant tumor clones.

The assay was immunoSEQ multiplex PCR, and TCRdb's table has in-frame clones only and misses some. Of around 25,000 clones listed, around 90% are singletons. Germline values: CDR1 SGDLS, CDR2 YYNGEE. Between the trimmed V and J ends, which lost 3 bases and 0 bases, there was a span of 16 bases. The CDR3 runs to 17 residues. Comment on this clone: What it binds is not known.

The gene calls are TRBV9 and TRBJ2-1; D unresolved. Sequencing used peripheral blood, obtained before any cancer treatment. The receptor was derived from a man aged 40-75 years with stage III squamous cell lung carcinoma. The CDR3 coding sequence is TGTGCCAGCAGCGAATCTCTAGACCCCAGCTCCTACAATGAGCAGTTCTTC. Protein: CASSESLDPSSYNEQFF.